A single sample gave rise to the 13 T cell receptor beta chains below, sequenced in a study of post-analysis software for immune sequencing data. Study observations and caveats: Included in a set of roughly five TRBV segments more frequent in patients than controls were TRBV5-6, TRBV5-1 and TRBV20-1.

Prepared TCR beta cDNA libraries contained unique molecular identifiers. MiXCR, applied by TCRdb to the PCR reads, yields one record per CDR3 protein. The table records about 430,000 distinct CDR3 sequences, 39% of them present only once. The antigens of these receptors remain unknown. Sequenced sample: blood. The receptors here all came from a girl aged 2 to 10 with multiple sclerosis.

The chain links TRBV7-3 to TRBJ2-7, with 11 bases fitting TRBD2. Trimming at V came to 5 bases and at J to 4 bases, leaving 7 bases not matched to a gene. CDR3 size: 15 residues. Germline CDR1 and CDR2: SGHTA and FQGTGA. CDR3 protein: CASSPRLAGKYEQYF. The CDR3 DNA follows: TGTGCCAGCAGCCCGAGACTAGCGGGAAAGTACGAGCAGTACTTC.

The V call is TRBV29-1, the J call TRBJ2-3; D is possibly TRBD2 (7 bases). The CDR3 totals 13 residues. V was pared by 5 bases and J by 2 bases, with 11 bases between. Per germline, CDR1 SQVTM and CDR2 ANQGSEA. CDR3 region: CSVIRGATDTQYF. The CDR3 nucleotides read TGCAGCGTTATTCGGGGGGCCACAGATACGCAGTATTTT.

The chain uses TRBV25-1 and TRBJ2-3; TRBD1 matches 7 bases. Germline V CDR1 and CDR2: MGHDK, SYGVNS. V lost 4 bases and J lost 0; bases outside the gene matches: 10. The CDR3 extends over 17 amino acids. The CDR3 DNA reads TGTGCCAGCAGTGGAACAGGGGTGCTATCTAGCACAGATACGCAGTATTTT. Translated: CASSGTGVLSSTDTQYF.

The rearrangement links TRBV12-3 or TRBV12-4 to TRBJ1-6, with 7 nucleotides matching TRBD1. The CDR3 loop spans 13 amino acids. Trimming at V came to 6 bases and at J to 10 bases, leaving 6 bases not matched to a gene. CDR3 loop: CASSPDRVSPLHF. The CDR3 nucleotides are TGTGCCAGCAGCCCCGACAGGGTGTCACCCCTCCACTTT.

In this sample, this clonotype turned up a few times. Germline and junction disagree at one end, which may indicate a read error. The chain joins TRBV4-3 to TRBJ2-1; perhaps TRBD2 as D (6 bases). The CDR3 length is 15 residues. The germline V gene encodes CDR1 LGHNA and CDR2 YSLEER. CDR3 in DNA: TGCGCCAGCAGTCAAGGAGGGAGCTGGGACAATGAGCAGTTCTTC. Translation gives CASSQGGSWDNEQFF.

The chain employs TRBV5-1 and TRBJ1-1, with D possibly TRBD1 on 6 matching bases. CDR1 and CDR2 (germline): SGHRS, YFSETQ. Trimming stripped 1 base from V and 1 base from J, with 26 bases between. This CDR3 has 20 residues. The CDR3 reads CASSLIGQPWGFVANTEAFF. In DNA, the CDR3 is TGCGCCAGCAGCTTGATCGGACAGCCATGGGGTTTTGTGGCGAACACTGAAGCTTTCTTT.

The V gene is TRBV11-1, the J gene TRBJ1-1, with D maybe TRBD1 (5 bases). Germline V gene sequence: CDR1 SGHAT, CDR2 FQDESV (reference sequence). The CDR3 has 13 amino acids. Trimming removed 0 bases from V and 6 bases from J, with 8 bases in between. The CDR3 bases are TGTGCCAGCAGCTTAGCGCTGGGGGCTGAAGCTTTCTTT. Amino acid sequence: CASSLALGAEAFF. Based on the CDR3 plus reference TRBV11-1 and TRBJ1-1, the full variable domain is EAEVAQSPRYKITEKSQAVAFWCDPISGHATLYWYRQILGQGPELLVQFQDESVVDDSQLPKDRFSAERLKGVDSTLKIQPAELGDSAMYLCASSLALGAEAFFGQGTRLTVV.

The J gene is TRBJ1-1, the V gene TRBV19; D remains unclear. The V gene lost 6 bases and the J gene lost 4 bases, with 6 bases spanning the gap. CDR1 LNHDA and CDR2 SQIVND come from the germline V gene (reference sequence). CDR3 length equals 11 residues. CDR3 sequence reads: CASRFRTEAFF. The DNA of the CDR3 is TGTGCCAGTAGGTTTCGCACTGAAGCTTTCTTT. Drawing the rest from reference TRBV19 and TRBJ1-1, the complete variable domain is DGGITQSPKYLFRKEGQNVTLSCEQNLNHDAMYWYRQDPGQGLRLIYYSQIVNDFQKGDIAEGYSVSREKKESFPLTVTSAQKNPTAFYLCASRFRTEAFFGQGTRLTVV.

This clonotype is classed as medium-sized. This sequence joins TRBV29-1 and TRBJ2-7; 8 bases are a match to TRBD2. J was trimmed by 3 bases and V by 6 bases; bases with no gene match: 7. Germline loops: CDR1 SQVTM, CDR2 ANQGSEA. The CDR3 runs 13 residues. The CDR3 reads CSVRGSGSYEQYF. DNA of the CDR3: TGCAGCGTGAGGGGAAGCGGGAGCTACGAGCAGTACTTC.

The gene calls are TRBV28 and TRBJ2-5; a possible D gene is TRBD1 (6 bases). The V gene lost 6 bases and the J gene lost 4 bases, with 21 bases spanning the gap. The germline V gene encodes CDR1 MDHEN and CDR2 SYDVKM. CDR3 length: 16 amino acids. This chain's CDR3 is CASRMKQGNFAETQYF. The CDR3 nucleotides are TGTGCCAGCAGGATGAAACAGGGAAATTTTGCAGAGACCCAGTACTTC. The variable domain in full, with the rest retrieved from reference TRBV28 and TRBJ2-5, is DVKVTQSSRYLVKRTGEKVFLECVQDMDHENMFWYRQDPGLGLRLIYFSYDVKMKEKGDIPEGYSVSREKKERFSLILESASTNQTSMYLCASRMKQGNFAETQYFGPGTRLLVL.

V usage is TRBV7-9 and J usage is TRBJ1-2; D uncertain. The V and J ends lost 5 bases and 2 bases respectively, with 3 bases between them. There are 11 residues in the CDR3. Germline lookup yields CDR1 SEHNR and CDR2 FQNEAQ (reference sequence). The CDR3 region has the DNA TGTGCCAGCAGCGGCAACTATGGCTACACCTTC. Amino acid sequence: CASSGNYGYTF.

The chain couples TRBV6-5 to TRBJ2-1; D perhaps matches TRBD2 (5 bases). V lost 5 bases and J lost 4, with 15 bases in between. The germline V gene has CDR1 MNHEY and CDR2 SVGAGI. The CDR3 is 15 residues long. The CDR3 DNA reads TGTGCCAGCAGTACCCCCGGACTTCTTTACAATGAGCAGTTCTTC. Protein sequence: CASSTPGLLYNEQFF.

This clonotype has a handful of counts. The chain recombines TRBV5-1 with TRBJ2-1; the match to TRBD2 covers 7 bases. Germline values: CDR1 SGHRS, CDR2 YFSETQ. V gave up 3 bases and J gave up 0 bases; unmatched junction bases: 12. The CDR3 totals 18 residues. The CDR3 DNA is TGCGCCAGCAGCTCCCGTACTAGCGCCCTAGGCTCCTACAATGAGCAGTTCTTC. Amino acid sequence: CASSSRTSALGSYNEQFF. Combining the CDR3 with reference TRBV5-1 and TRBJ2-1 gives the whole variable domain KAGVTQTPRYLIKTRGQQVTLSCSPISGHRSVSWYQQTPGQGLQFLFEYFSETQRNKGNFPGRFSGRQFSNSRSEMNVSTLELGDSALYLCASSSRTSALGSYNEQFFGPGTRLTVL.